This TCR beta chain was obtained from a study of tumor-infiltrating lymphocytes in localized non-small cell lung cancer. Libraries were prepared by immunoSEQ multiplex PCR; TCRdb keeps only in-frame clonotypes and omits some of them. The sample lists some 13,000 clones, around two thirds occurring once. Note on this clone: Its antigen remains unidentified.

Study-level findings and limits: Higher tumor T cell infiltration than in uninvolved lung was supported by TCRbeta sequencing. Different pieces of the same tissue went to different assays, confounding technical variation with intratumor heterogeneity.

This TCR came from a human donor with non-small cell lung cancer. Sequencing was done on a sample of uninvolved lung tissue not adjacent to the tumor.

CDR3 nucleotides: TGTGCCAGCAGCCAGACTAGCGGGGGGCGCACAGATACGCAGTATTTT. It encodes CASSQTSGGRTDTQYF. This chain joins TRBV5-4 and TRBJ2-3; 13 bases fit TRBD2. Germline CDR1 and CDR2: SGHNT and YYREEE (reference sequence). Losses at the gene ends were 4 bases for V and 1 base for J; bases not matched to a gene: 3. This CDR3 is built from 16 residues.